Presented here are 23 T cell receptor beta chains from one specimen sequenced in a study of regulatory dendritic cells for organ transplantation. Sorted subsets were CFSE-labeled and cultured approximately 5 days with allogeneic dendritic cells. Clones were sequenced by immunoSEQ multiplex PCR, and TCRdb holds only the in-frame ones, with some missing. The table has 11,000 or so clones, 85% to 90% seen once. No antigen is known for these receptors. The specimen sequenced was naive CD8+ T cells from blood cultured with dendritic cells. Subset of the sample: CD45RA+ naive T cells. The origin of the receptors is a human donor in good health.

CDR3 residues: CATGLASGQETQYF. CDR3 nucleotide sequence: TGTGCCACAGGGTTGGCTAGCGGTCAAGAGACCCAGTACTTC. The chain combines TRBV15 with TRBJ2-5, with 7 bases matching TRBD2. The length of the CDR3 is 14 residues. J was trimmed by 2 bases and V by 9 bases; bases with no gene match: 9. In germline, CDR1 is LNHNV, CDR2 YYDKDF (reference sequence).

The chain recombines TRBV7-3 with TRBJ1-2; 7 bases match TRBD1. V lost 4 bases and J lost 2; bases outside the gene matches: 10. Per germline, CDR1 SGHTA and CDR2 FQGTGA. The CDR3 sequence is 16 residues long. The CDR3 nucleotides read TGTGCCAGCAGCTCCGCGGGTGGACAGGACAACTATGGCTACACCTTC. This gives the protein CASSSAGGQDNYGYTF.

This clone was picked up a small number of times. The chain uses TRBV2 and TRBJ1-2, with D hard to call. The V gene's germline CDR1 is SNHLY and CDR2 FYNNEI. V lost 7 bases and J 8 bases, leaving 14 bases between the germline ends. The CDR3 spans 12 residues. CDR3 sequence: CASMPGNGGYTF. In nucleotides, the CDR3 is TGTGCCAGCATGCCCGGAAATGGGGGCTACACCTTC.

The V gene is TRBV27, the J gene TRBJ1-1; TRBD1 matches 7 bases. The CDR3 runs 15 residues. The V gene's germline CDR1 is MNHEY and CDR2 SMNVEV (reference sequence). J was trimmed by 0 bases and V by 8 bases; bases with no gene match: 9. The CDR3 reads CASGVSGTVNTEAFF. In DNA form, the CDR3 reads TGTGCCAGCGGGGTTTCCGGGACAGTGAACACTGAAGCTTTCTTT.

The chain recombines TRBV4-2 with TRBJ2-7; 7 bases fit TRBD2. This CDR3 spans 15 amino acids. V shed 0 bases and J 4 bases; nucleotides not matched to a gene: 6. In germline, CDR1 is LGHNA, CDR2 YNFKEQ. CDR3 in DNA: TGTGCCAGCAGCCAAGATCCCGCGGGGGAGTACGAGCAGTACTTC. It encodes CASSQDPAGEYEQYF.

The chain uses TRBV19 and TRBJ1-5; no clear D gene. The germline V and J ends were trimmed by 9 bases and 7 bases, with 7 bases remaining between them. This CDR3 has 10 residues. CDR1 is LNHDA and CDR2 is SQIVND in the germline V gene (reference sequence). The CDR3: CASHWQPQHF. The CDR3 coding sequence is TGTGCCAGCCACTGGCAGCCCCAGCATTTT.

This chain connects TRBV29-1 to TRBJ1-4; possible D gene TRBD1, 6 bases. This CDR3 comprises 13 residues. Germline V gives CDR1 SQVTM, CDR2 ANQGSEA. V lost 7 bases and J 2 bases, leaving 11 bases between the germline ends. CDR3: CSGIGGTNEKLFF. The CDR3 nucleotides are TGCAGCGGTATAGGGGGGACTAATGAAAAACTGTTTTTT.

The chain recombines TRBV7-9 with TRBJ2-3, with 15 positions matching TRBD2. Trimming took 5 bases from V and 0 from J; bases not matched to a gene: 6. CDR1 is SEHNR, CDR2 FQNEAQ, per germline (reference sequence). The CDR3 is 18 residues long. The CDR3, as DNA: TGTGCCAGCAGCATTTGGACTAGCGGGAGGGAAAGCACAGATACGCAGTATTTT. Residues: CASSIWTSGRESTDTQYF.

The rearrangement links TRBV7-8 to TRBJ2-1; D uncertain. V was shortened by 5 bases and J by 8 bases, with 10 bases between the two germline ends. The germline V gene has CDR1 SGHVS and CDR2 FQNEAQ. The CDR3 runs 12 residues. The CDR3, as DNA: TGTGCCAGCAGCCCCCGTGTCGATGAGCAGTTCTTC. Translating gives CASSPRVDEQFF. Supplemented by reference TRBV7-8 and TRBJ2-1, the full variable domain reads GAGVSQSPRYKVAKRGQDVALRCDPISGHVSLFWYQQALGQGPEFLTYFQNEAQLDKSGLPSDRFFAERPEGSVSTLKIQRTQQEDSAVYLCASSPRVDEQFFGPGTRLTVL.

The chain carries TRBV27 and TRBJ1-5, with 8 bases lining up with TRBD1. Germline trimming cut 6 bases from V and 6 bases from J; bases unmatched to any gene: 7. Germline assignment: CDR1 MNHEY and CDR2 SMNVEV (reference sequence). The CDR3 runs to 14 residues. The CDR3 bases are TGTGCCAGCAGCCATGGGACAGGCCTTCAGCCCCAGCATTTT. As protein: CASSHGTGLQPQHF.

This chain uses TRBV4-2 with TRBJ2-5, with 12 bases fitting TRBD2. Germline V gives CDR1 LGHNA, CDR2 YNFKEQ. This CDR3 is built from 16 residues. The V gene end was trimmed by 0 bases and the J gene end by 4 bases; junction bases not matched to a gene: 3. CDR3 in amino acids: CASSQESSGGGETQYF. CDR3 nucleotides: TGTGCCAGCAGCCAAGAGTCTAGCGGGGGGGGAGAGACCCAGTACTTC.

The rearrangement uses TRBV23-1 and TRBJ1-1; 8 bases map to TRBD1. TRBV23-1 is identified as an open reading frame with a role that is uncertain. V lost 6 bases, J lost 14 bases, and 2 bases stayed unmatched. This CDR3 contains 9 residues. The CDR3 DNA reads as TGCGCCAGCAGATGGACAGGGTTCTTT. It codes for CASRWTGFF.

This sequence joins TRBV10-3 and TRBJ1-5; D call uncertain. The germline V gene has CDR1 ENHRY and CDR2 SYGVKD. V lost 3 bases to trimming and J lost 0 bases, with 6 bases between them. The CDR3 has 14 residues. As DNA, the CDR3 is TGTGCCATCAGTGACCTGGTTAGCAATCAGCCCCAGCATTTT. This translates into CAISDLVSNQPQHF.

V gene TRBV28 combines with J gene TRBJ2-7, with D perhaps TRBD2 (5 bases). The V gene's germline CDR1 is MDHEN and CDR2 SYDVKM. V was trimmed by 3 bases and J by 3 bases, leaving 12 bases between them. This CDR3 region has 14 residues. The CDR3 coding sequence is TGTGCCAGCAGTTTGGTCGGACTCGGCTACGAGCAGTACTTC. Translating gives CASSLVGLGYEQYF.

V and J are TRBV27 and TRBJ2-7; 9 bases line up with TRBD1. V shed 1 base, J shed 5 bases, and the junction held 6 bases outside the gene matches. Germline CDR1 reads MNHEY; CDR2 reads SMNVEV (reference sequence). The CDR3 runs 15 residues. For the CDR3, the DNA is TGTGCCAGCAGTTTATTCCGGGACAGGGTCCACGAGCAGTACTTC. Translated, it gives CASSLFRDRVHEQYF.

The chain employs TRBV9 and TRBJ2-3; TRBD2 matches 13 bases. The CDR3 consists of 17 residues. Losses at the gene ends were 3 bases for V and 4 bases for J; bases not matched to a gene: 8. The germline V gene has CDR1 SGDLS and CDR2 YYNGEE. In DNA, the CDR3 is TGTGCCAGCAGCGACGGGGGGACTAGCGGGGAAGCAGATACGCAGTATTTT. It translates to CASSDGGTSGEADTQYF.

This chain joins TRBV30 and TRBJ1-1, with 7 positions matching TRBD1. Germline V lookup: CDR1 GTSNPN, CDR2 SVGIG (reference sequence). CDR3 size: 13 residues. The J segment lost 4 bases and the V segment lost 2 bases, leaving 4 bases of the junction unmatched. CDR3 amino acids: CAWSFGTVTEAFF. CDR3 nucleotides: TGTGCCTGGAGTTTCGGGACAGTCACTGAAGCTTTCTTT. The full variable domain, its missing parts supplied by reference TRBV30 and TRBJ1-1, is SQTIHQWPATLVQPVGSPLSLECTVEGTSNPNLYWYRQAAGRGLQLLFYSVGIGQISSEVPQNLSASRPQDRQFILSSKKLLLSDSGFYLCAWSFGTVTEAFFGQGTRLTVV.

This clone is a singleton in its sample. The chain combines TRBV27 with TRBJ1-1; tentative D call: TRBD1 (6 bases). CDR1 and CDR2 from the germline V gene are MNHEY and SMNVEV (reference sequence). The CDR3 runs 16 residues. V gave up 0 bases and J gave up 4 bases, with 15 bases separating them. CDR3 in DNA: TGTGCCAGCAGTTTATCGTGGGGGGCGGGTCGCACTGAAGCTTTCTTT. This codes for CASSLSWGAGRTEAFF.

The CDR3 region has the DNA TGTGCCAGCAGTTCGGACAGCCGGAATGAAAAACTGTTTTTT. Translation gives CASSSDSRNEKLFF. The V and J genes are TRBV27 and TRBJ1-4; weak D call: TRBD1 (6 bases). Germline CDR1 is MNHEY and CDR2 is SMNVEV (reference sequence). The length of the CDR3 is 14 residues. Trimming removed 4 bases at V and 5 bases at J, with 11 bases between. The full variable domain, with the rest looked up from reference TRBV27 and TRBJ1-4, is EAQVTQNPRYLITVTGKKLTVTCSQNMNHEYMSWYRQDPGLGLRQIYYSMNVEVTDKGDVPEGYKVSRKEKRNFPLILESPSPNQTSLYFCASSSDSRNEKLFFGSGTQLSVL.

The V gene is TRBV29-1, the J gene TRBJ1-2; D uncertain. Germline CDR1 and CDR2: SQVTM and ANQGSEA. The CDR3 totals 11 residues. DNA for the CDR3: TGCAGTCACAGAGATGACTATGGCTACACCTTC. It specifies CSHRDDYGYTF.

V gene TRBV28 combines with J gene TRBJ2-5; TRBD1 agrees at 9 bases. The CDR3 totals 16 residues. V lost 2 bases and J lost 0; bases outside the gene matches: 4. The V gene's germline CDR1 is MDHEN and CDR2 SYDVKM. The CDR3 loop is CASSLGTGNYQETQYF. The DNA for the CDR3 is TGTGCCAGCAGTTTAGGGACAGGGAATTACCAAGAGACCCAGTACTTC.

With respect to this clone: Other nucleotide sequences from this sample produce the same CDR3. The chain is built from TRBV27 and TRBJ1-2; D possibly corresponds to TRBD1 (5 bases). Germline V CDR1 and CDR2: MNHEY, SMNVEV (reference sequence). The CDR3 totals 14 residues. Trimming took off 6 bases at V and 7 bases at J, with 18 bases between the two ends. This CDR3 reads CASSVLPGRPGYTF. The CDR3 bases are TGTGCCAGCAGCGTTTTACCAGGGCGGCCTGGCTACACCTTC.

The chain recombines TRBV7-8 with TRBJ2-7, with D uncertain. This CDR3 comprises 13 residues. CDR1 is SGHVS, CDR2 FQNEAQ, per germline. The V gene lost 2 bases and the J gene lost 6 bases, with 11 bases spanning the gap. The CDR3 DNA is TGTGCCAGCAGCTTACGCGACGGGCCCGAGCAGTACTTC. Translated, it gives CASSLRDGPEQYF.